The sequence of this TCR beta chain was determined in a study of response to subunit inactivated influenza vaccine. TCRdb re-analysed the RT-PCR reads in MiXCR, keeping a single row per CDR3 protein. In the table there are just under 550,000 distinct CDR3 sequences, approximately 24% of which are singletons. The V gene end was trimmed by 4 bases and the J gene end by 6 bases; junction bases not matched to a gene: 0. The CDR3 loop spans 12 amino acids. The V gene's germline CDR1 is ENHRY and CDR2 SYGVKD. Separately, the same data were catalogued under a study of T cells expressing NK-cell markers. As that report states: 5'RACE template switching with UMIs generated TCR beta cDNA. HCMV specificity of the expanded NKG2C+ T cell clones stayed unclear.

This specimen was CD4+ T cells sorted from PBMCs, taken about 13 days after vaccination. The receptor's source is a man aged 50 or older who received an inactivated influenza vaccine. The chain employs TRBV10-3 and TRBJ2-1; TRBD1 matches at 7 bases. The CDR3 is CAISGDSNEQFF. The DNA of the CDR3 is TGTGCCATCAGTGGGGACAGCAATGAGCAGTTCTTC.